The 28 T cell receptor beta chains below all came from one sample that was sequenced in a study of cytomegalovirus exposure and HLA in healthy donors. The PCR was carried out with 60 Vbeta primers and 13 Jbeta primers. This table comes from immunoSEQ multiplex PCR, and its TCRdb copy is limited to in-frame clones, with some not included. Of about 130,000 clones in the sample, 15% to 20% are singletons; the top ten hold approximately 2.9%. The specimen was PBMCs. The receptors here all came from a female donor in good health and CMV-seropositive.

This clone was detected only a few times. The J gene is TRBJ1-3, the V gene TRBV6-5; 8 positions agree with TRBD1. CDR1 is MNHEY and CDR2 is SVGAGI in the germline V gene. This CDR3 region has 15 residues. Trimming cost V 6 bases and J 2 bases; bases outside gene matches: 6. The CDR3 here is CASSNYRGTGNTIYF. CDR3 DNA: TGTGCCAGCAGCAATTACAGGGGGACTGGAAACACCATATATTTT.

Of note for this clone: The same CDR3 also results from other DNA sequences found in this sample. This chain joins TRBV2 and TRBJ2-7, with D tentatively TRBD1 (6 bases). The CDR3 is 11 amino acids. V dropped 8 bases and J dropped 3 bases, with 8 bases sitting between them. Germline V lookup: CDR1 SNHLY, CDR2 FYNNEI. The DNA of the CDR3 is TGTGCCAGCCGAGGGGGCTACGAGCAGTACTTC. It yields the protein CASRGGYEQYF.

J is TRBJ1-1 and V is TRBV5-1; D perhaps matches TRBD1 (5 bases). CDR1 SGHRS and CDR2 YFSETQ come from the germline V gene. CDR3 length: 16 residues. Trimming removed 0 bases at V and 7 bases at J, with 19 bases between. The CDR3 sequence: CASSLDRRAYQGEAFF. CDR3 nucleotide sequence: TGCGCCAGCAGCTTGGACCGGAGAGCCTACCAGGGTGAAGCTTTCTTT.

This clone was counted between two and nine times. The chain recombines TRBV29-1 with TRBJ1-4; the match to TRBD1 covers 7 bases. CDR1 SQVTM and CDR2 ANQGSEA come from the germline V gene. The CDR3 consists of 14 residues. Trimming cost V 0 bases and J 7 bases; bases outside gene matches: 5. CDR3 in DNA: TGCAGCGTTGAAGACAGGGGGATCGGTGAAAAACTGTTTTTT. Translating it yields CSVEDRGIGEKLFF.

Only a few counts were recorded for this clone. The chain has TRBV5-1 and TRBJ2-1; 12 nucleotides match TRBD1. The CDR3 covers 15 residues. V was clipped by 3 bases and J by 4 bases; unmatched bases: 2. The V gene's germline CDR1 is SGHRS and CDR2 YFSETQ. CDR3 nucleotide sequence: TGCGCCAGCAGCTGGGGACAGGGGGCTTACAATGAGCAGTTCTTC. Translated, it gives CASSWGQGAYNEQFF.

The chain is built from TRBV28 and TRBJ1-6; D remains unclear. The V gene's germline CDR1 is MDHEN and CDR2 SYDVKM. Trimming took 3 bases from V and 7 from J, leaving 10 bases between them. This CDR3 is built from 14 residues. The CDR3 is CASSFRGQNSPLHF. For the CDR3, the DNA is TGTGCCAGCAGTTTTCGTGGGCAAAATTCACCCCTCCACTTT.

This clone was detected only a few times. The CDR3 bases are TGTGCCAGTAGTATCGCAGGAACGATCTACGAGCAGTACTTC. Translation gives CASSIAGTIYEQYF. The rearrangement links TRBV19 to TRBJ2-7, with D unclear. Germline-derived CDR1 and CDR2 are LNHDA and SQIVND (reference sequence). The V and J ends lost 3 bases and 3 bases respectively, with 12 bases between them. There are 14 residues in the CDR3. The full variable domain, its missing parts supplied by reference TRBV19 and TRBJ2-7, is DGGITQSPKYLFRKEGQNVTLSCEQNLNHDAMYWYRQDPGQGLRLIYYSQIVNDFQKGDIAEGYSVSREKKESFPLTVTSAQKNPTAFYLCASSIAGTIYEQYFGPGTRLTVT.

The chain uses TRBV7-9 and TRBJ2-7, with 13 nucleotides matching TRBD2. The CDR3 has 15 residues. V lost 5 bases to trimming and J lost 7 bases; unmatched junction nucleotides: 8. Germline V gene lookup returns CDR1 SEHNR and CDR2 FQNEAQ (reference sequence). CDR3 residues: CASSGWTSGRGEQYF. In nucleotides, the CDR3 is TGTGCCAGCAGCGGATGGACTAGCGGGAGAGGGGAGCAGTACTTC.

The chain employs TRBV19 and TRBJ1-2; 7 bases match TRBD1. J gave up 6 bases and V 5 bases, and 12 bases lay outside the gene matches. The CDR3 is 15 amino acids. From germline, CDR1 is LNHDA and CDR2 SQIVND (reference sequence). The CDR3 nucleotides read TGTGCCAGTAGTTCACTGGACAGGCAGCTCCATGGCTACACCTTC. Amino acid sequence: CASSSLDRQLHGYTF.

CDR3 in DNA: TGTGCCAGCAGCAACCTTCCGGGACAGGGGGCAATCTCCTACAATGAGCAGTTCTTC. It translates to CASSNLPGQGAISYNEQFF. The genes are TRBV28 and TRBJ2-1, with 12 bases that match TRBD1. The CDR3 covers 19 residues. Germline lookup yields CDR1 MDHEN and CDR2 SYDVKM. The J segment lost 0 bases and the V segment lost 6 bases, leaving 12 bases of the junction unmatched.

The chain joins TRBV9 to TRBJ1-1; 8 nucleotides match TRBD1. Germline trimming cut 3 bases from V and 10 bases from J; bases unmatched to any gene: 8. The CDR3 covers 13 residues. Per germline, CDR1 SGDLS and CDR2 YYNGEE. This CDR3 reads CASSDGQGSRAFF. CDR3 sequence (DNA): TGTGCCAGCAGCGACGGACAGGGCTCTAGAGCTTTCTTT.

The V call is TRBV11-2, the J call TRBJ1-1; D is possibly TRBD1 (6 bases). This CDR3 has 15 amino acids. CDR1 is SGHAT, CDR2 FQNNGV, per germline. The ends were cut back, 5 bases at V and 4 bases at J, with 17 bases in the middle. CDR3 sequence (DNA): TGTGCCAGCAGCGGACCGGGGGGGGCAGGCACTGAAGCTTTCTTT. This translates into CASSGPGGAGTEAFF.

This clone was detected a few times. V usage is TRBV5-1 and J usage is TRBJ2-7, with 8 bases lining up with TRBD2. J was trimmed by 1 base and V by 0 bases; bases with no gene match: 6. Germline-derived CDR1 and CDR2 are SGHRS and YFSETQ. The CDR3 is 16 amino acids. Here the CDR3 DNA reads TGCGCCAGCAGCTTGGAGGTGGGACTAGGTTCCTACGAGCAGTACTTC. The encoded protein is CASSLEVGLGSYEQYF.

This clone was observed a few times. The gene calls are TRBV7-7 and TRBJ2-3; a possible D gene is TRBD1 (6 bases). With 5 bases removed from V and 1 base from J, the gap between germline ends came to 10 bases. Germline CDR1 reads SSHAT; CDR2 reads FNYEAQ (reference sequence). The CDR3 runs to 14 residues. The CDR3 spells CASSPRTGTDTQYF. CDR3 nucleotides: TGTGCCAGCAGCCCGCGGACAGGCACAGATACGCAGTATTTT. The full variable domain, with the rest looked up from reference TRBV7-7 and TRBJ2-3, is GAGVSQSPRYKVTKRGQDVTLRCDPISSHATLYWYQQALGQGPEFLTYFNYEAQPDKSGLPSDRFSAERPEGSISTLTIQRTEQRDSAMYRCASSPRTGTDTQYFGPGTRLTVL.

The V gene is TRBV30, the J gene TRBJ1-5, with D tentatively TRBD1 (5 bases). V lost 0 bases to trimming and J lost 3 bases, with 9 bases between them. The germline V gene encodes CDR1 GTSNPN and CDR2 SVGIG (reference sequence). The CDR3 loop spans 14 amino acids. The CDR3 region is CAWSVRQLNQPQHF. CDR3 DNA: TGTGCCTGGAGTGTACGACAGCTCAATCAGCCCCAGCATTTT.

V gene TRBV4-2 combines with J gene TRBJ2-3; D is unresolved. The CDR3 extends over 12 amino acids. Germline V gene data show CDR1 as LGHNA and CDR2 as YNFKEQ. Trimming cost V 0 bases and J 11 bases, with 9 bases left between them. The CDR3 DNA follows: TGTGCCAGCAGCCAAGATAGTAGTTGGCAGTATTTT. Translating gives CASSQDSSWQYF.

The rearrangement joins TRBV29-1 to TRBJ1-1; D ambiguous. Looked up from germline, CDR1 is SQVTM and CDR2 is ANQGSEA. This CDR3 contains 13 residues. Trimming shortened V by 4 bases and J by 1 base, and 10 bases separated the two germline ends. The CDR3 nucleotides read TGCAGCGTTGCAGCAACAGAGAACACTGAAGCTTTCTTT. It is translated as CSVAATENTEAFF.

This clone was picked up a small number of times. V gene TRBV19 combines with J gene TRBJ2-5; 12 bases align to TRBD1. This CDR3 contains 18 residues. Per the germline V gene, CDR1 is LNHDA and CDR2 is SQIVND (reference sequence). V trimming: 6 bases; J trimming: 5 bases; junction bases outside the gene matches: 16. CDR3 coding DNA: TGTGCCAGTAGGCCGGGACAGGGGGCGCCGGGGTCTCTGGAGACCCAGTACTTC. It encodes CASRPGQGAPGSLETQYF. Looking up the rest from reference TRBV19 and TRBJ2-5 gives the full variable domain: DGGITQSPKYLFRKEGQNVTLSCEQNLNHDAMYWYRQDPGQGLRLIYYSQIVNDFQKGDIAEGYSVSREKKESFPLTVTSAQKNPTAFYLCASRPGQGAPGSLETQYFGPGTRLLVL.

The genes are TRBV7-2 and TRBJ1-2, with D unresolved. The germline gives CDR1 SGHTA, CDR2 FQGNSA. The CDR3 length is 13 residues. V lost 4 bases to trimming and J lost 6 bases, with 12 bases between them. DNA for the CDR3: TGTGCCAGCAGCTCACCCTCTGGAGATGGCTACACCTTC. This translates into CASSSPSGDGYTF.

The table lists this clone with a few counts. This chain joins TRBV7-2 and TRBJ1-2; D ambiguous. The V end was cut by 5 bases, the J end by 2 bases, with 9 bases between. The CDR3 is 13 amino acids. The germline V gene has CDR1 SGHTA and CDR2 FQGNSA. The CDR3 loop reads CASSRAENYGYTF. CDR3 nucleotide sequence: TGTGCCAGCAGCCGAGCGGAAAACTATGGCTACACCTTC.

The V gene is TRBV2, the J gene TRBJ1-6; maybe TRBD1 (6 bases). Trimming pared 2 bases from V and 10 bases from J, leaving 18 bases between. Per the germline V gene, CDR1 is SNHLY and CDR2 is FYNNEI. The CDR3 is 16 residues long. CDR3 sequence reads: CASSENWDIRGSPLHF. CDR3 in DNA: TGTGCCAGCAGTGAAAATTGGGACATAAGGGGATCACCCCTCCACTTT.

This clone was seen a few times. The chain recombines TRBV23-1 with TRBJ2-2; D possibly corresponds to TRBD1 (6 bases). TRBV23-1 is identified as an open reading frame with a role that is uncertain. This CDR3 spans 16 amino acids. V shed 2 bases and J shed 4 bases, with 14 bases lying between them. CDR3 amino acids: CASSQTGTPTTGELFF. In DNA form, the CDR3 reads TGCGCCAGCAGTCAAACCGGGACACCGACCACCGGGGAGCTGTTTTTT.

The rearrangement joins TRBV6-5 to TRBJ2-7, with D unresolved. This CDR3 is built from 13 residues. The ends were cut back, 4 bases at V and 0 bases at J, with 7 bases in the middle. Germline V lookup: CDR1 MNHEY, CDR2 SVGAGI. This CDR3 is CASSSASSYEQYF. As DNA, the CDR3 is TGTGCCAGCAGTTCGGCTAGCTCCTACGAGCAGTACTTC.

This clone appeared a few times. J is TRBJ2-5 and V is TRBV9; the D gene is possibly TRBD2 (6 bases). Deletions cut 3 bases from V and 5 bases from J, with 23 bases between. The CDR3 is made up of 17 amino acids. Germline loops: CDR1 SGDLS, CDR2 YYNGEE. This CDR3 is CASSDHNDPTGRETQYF. In nucleotides, the CDR3 is TGTGCCAGCAGCGACCACAACGACCCAACTGGGAGGGAGACCCAGTACTTC.

The sample holds a few counts of this clone. The V and J genes are TRBV6-5 and TRBJ1-5; 7 nucleotides align to TRBD1. Per germline, CDR1 MNHEY and CDR2 SVGAGI. The V gene end was trimmed by 6 bases and the J gene end by 1 base; junction bases not matched to a gene: 0. This CDR3 is 13 amino acids long. CDR3 protein: CASRGQSNQPQHF. CDR3 DNA: TGTGCCAGCAGGGGACAGAGCAATCAGCCCCAGCATTTT.

This clone came up a few times. The chain combines TRBV10-1 with TRBJ1-4, with 8 bases identical to TRBD1. CDR1 and CDR2 from the germline V gene are WNHNN and SYGVQD (reference sequence). This CDR3 comprises 17 residues. The V gene end was trimmed by 6 bases and the J gene end by 3 bases; junction bases not matched to a gene: 12. CDR3 region: CASRGDRWERSNEKLFF. The CDR3 region has the DNA TGCGCCAGCAGGGGGGACAGGTGGGAGCGGTCTAATGAAAAACTGTTTTTT.

This sequence joins TRBV30 and TRBJ1-6, with D unresolved. The CDR3 is 12 amino acids. Germline-derived CDR1 and CDR2 are GTSNPN and SVGIG (reference sequence). V shed 3 bases and J shed 9 bases, with 9 bases lying between them. This CDR3 reads CAWRETSSPLHF. The CDR3 nucleotides are TGTGCCTGGAGGGAGACGTCTTCACCCCTCCACTTT.

This chain links TRBV18 with TRBJ2-2, with a tentative D call TRBD1 (6 bases). V was pared by 6 bases and J by 6 bases, with 14 bases between. This CDR3 has 14 residues. Germline loops: CDR1 KGHSH, CDR2 LQKENI. Written as DNA, the CDR3 is TGTGCCAGCTCCCCTGGGGGACAAGCCGGGGAGCTGTTTTTT. This translates into CASSPGGQAGELFF.